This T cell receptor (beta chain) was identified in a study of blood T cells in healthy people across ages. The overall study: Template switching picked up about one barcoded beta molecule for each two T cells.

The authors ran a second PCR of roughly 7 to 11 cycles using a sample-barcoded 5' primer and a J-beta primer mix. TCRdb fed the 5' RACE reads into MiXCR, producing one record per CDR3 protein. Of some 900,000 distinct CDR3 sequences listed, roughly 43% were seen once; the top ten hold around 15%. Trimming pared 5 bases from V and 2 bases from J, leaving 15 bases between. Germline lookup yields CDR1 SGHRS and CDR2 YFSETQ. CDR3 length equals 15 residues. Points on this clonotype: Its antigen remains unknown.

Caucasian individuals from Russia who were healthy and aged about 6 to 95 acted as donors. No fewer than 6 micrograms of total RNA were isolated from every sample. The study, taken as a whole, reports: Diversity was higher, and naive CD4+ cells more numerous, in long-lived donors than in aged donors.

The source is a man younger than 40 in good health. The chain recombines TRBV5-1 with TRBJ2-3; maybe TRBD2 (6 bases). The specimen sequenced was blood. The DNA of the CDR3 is TGCGCCAGCAGTGGTGGCGGGACCTTCACAGATACGCAGTATTTT. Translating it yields CASSGGGTFTDTQYF.